The 4 T cell receptor beta chains reported below all come from one sample, sequenced in a study of blood T cell repertoires in COVID-19. Assay used: immunoSEQ multiplex PCR; TCRdb lists only in-frame clones, some missing. The sample yields about 340,000 clones, about 90% seen once. What was sequenced was peripheral blood. The receptors stem from a young woman who had recovered from COVID-19.

The chain recombines TRBV19 with TRBJ1-3; D may be TRBD1 (6 bases). Germline V gene sequence: CDR1 LNHDA, CDR2 SQIVND (reference sequence). The CDR3 runs to 11 residues. Trimming removed 8 bases at V and 14 bases at J, with 16 bases between. The CDR3 DNA reads as TGTGCCAGTGCAGGGGTCAGGGACGTATATTTT. Translated, it gives CASAGVRDVYF.

This rearrangement joins TRBV2 to TRBJ1-5; 8 bases fit TRBD1. The CDR3 runs 18 residues. The junction had 9 bases not matched to a gene; V was cut back by 1 base and J by 1 base. The V gene's germline CDR1 is SNHLY and CDR2 FYNNEI. CDR3 DNA: TGTGCCAGCAGTGAAGGTCGAAGGACAGGGATCAGCAATCAGCCCCAGCATTTT. It is translated as CASSEGRRTGISNQPQHF. Full variable domain (missing parts from reference TRBV2 and TRBJ1-5): EPEVTQTPSHQVTQMGQEVILRCVPISNHLYFYWYRQILGQKVEFLVSFYNNEISEKSEIFDDQFSVERPDGSNFTLKIRSTKLEDSAMYFCASSEGRRTGISNQPQHFGDGTRLSIL.

V and J are TRBV6-5 and TRBJ1-2; tentative D call: TRBD1 (6 bases). CDR1 is MNHEY and CDR2 is SVGAGI in the germline V gene. This CDR3 spans 15 amino acids. V lost 5 bases to trimming and J lost 5 bases, with 18 bases between them. CDR3 residues: CASSPPGGQRYGYTF. In nucleotides, the CDR3 is TGTGCCAGCAGTCCTCCGGGGGGCCAGCGGTATGGCTACACCTTC.

The chain employs TRBV19 and TRBJ1-2; D gene ambiguous. The CDR3 is 13 residues long. Germline CDR1 is LNHDA and CDR2 is SQIVND (reference sequence). Trimming cost V 5 bases and J 3 bases, with 10 bases left between them. CDR3 coding DNA: TGTGCCAGTAGTGAACAGATCCACTATGGCTACACCTTC. Encoded protein: CASSEQIHYGYTF.